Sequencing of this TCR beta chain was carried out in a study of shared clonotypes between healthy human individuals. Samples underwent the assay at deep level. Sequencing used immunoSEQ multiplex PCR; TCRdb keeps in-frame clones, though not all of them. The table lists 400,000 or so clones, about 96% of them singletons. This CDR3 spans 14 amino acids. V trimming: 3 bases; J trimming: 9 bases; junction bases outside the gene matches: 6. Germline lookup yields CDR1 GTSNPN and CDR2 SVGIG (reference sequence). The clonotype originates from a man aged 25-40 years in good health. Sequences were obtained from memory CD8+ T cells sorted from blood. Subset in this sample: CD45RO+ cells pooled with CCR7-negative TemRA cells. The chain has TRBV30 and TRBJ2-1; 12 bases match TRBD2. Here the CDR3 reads CAWRRLAGVREQFF. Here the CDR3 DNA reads TGTGCCTGGAGGCGACTAGCGGGAGTCCGTGAGCAGTTCTTC.